This T cell receptor beta chain was obtained from a study of blood T cell repertoires in COVID-19. Study context: In each case, the material was cDNA or gDNA derived from T cells, B-cell-depleted T cells, or PBMCs.

Germline loops: CDR1 MDHEN, CDR2 SYDVKM. The CDR3 is made up of 15 amino acids. V lost 1 base, J lost 1 base, and 2 bases stayed unmatched. In the authors' methods: The assay estimated nucleated cells by amplifying reference gene primers. Libraries were prepared by immunoSEQ multiplex PCR; TCRdb keeps only in-frame clonotypes and omits some of them. V and J calls and clone size come straight from that table; D and trimming were deduced from the DNA. The table has about 40,000 clones, around nine tenths seen once. The sequence was collected from a human donor in a cohort sampled during active COVID-19. The source material was peripheral blood. V is TRBV28 and J is TRBJ2-7, with 9 bases fitting TRBD1. CDR3 amino acids: CASSLSGTGSYEQYF. Written as DNA, the CDR3 is TGTGCCAGCAGTTTATCTGGGACAGGGTCCTACGAGCAGTACTTC.